The text below deals with one T cell receptor (beta chain). The data were obtained in a study of control samples from healthy donors and cancer patients. The ends were cut back, 6 bases at V and 7 bases at J, with 10 bases in the middle. Germline CDR1 and CDR2: MNHEY and SVGAGI. The CDR3 has 12 residues. The assay was immunoSEQ multiplex PCR, and TCRdb's table has in-frame clones only and misses some. The sample yields more than 110,000 clones, roughly 92% seen once. The sample taken for sequencing was blood. This sequence originates from a man aged 25 to 40 in good health. This chain connects TRBV6-5 to TRBJ1-5; no clear D gene. This CDR3 is CASRVVGQPQHF. The CDR3 nucleotides are TGTGCCAGCAGGGTGGTTGGCCAGCCCCAGCATTTT.